Listed here are 28 T cell receptor beta chains from one sample, sequenced in a study of regulatory T cells in long-lasting Graves disease. According to the study, TCR beta libraries were built with iRepertoire HTBI primers and CDR3-region Arm-PCR. One entry per CDR3 protein, called by TCRdb with MiXCR from the multiplex PCR reads. The sample has 360,000 or so distinct CDR3 sequences, 15% to 20% seen once. Time point indicated: newly diagnosed GD, antithyroid drugs for less than 3 months. Generation of the TCR library employed RNA extracted from PBMCs. These same records also appear under a second study, on T cells in Graves' hyperthyroidism and ophthalmopathy.

The material was peripheral blood mononuclear cells (PBMCs), obtained at new diagnosis, from a patient treated with antithyroid drugs. The receptors stem from a young woman with Graves disease.

Turning to this clonotype: A much larger clonotype is one base distant, so this may be a read error. In DNA, the CDR3 is TGCGCCAGCAGTGAGTCCCGGGGGCAGGGGGCTTGGGGGGACACTGAAGCTTTCTTT. Protein sequence: CASSESRGQGAWGDTEAFF. The chain links TRBV10-1 to TRBJ1-1; the match to TRBD1 covers 8 bases. V shed 0 bases, J shed 3 bases, and the junction held 15 bases outside the gene matches. The length of the CDR3 is 19 residues. Germline CDR1 WNHNN, CDR2 SYGVQD (reference sequence).

This clonotype came up a few times. One junction end does not reproduce the germline sequence, and a read error may be involved. The rearrangement links TRBV29-1 to TRBJ1-2; no firm D call. CDR1 is SQVTM, CDR2 ANQGSEA, per germline. This CDR3 is 12 amino acids long. Here the CDR3 reads CSVEDGVMGYTF. In DNA form, the CDR3 reads TGCAGCGTGGAAGACGGGGTTATGGGCTACACCTTC.

This clonotype was seen ten or more times. V and J are TRBV2 and TRBJ1-1; no clear D. Trimming pared 4 bases from V and 1 base from J, leaving 16 bases between. There are 16 residues in the CDR3. CDR1 SNHLY and CDR2 FYNNEI come from the germline V gene. CDR3 sequence reads: CASSVFVPGRNTEAFF. Here the CDR3 DNA reads TGTGCCAGCAGTGTGTTTGTCCCAGGTCGGAACACTGAAGCTTTCTTT.

This clonotype was detected many times. The chain combines TRBV12-3 or TRBV12-4 with TRBJ2-3; D is uncertain. This CDR3 has 14 amino acids. Deletions cut 5 bases from V and 6 bases from J, with 15 bases between. CDR3 loop: CASSPLLAYDTQYF. As DNA, the CDR3 is TGTGCCAGCAGTCCCCTTCTGGCGTACGATACGCAGTATTTT.

The chain uses TRBV29-1 and TRBJ2-3; 13 nucleotides match TRBD2. With 7 bases clipped from V and 5 bases from J, the junction kept 6 bases outside the gene matches. This CDR3 comprises 14 residues. Germline values: CDR1 SQVTM, CDR2 ANQGSEA. The CDR3 protein is CSEGTSGVGDTQYF. The DNA of the CDR3 is TGCAGCGAGGGGACTAGCGGGGTAGGAGATACGCAGTATTTT.

This clonotype has just a few counts. The rearrangement links TRBV12-5 to TRBJ2-5; D is unresolved. With 1 base removed from V and 6 bases from J, the gap between germline ends came to 9 bases. This CDR3 spans 13 amino acids. Germline V gene lookup returns CDR1 LGHNT and CDR2 FRNRAP. As DNA, the CDR3 is TGTGCTAGTGGTTTGGGAAATACACAGACCCAGTACTTC. Amino acids: CASGLGNTQTQYF.

This clonotype was recorded many times. V gene TRBV2 combines with J gene TRBJ2-2, with unresolved D. The V end was cut by 6 bases, the J end by 6 bases, with 8 bases between. CDR1 is SNHLY and CDR2 is FYNNEI in the germline V gene. The CDR3 loop spans 12 amino acids. The CDR3 DNA reads TGTGCCAGCAGGGCGTTGGCCGGGGAGCTGTTTTTT. Amino acid sequence: CASRALAGELFF.

This clonotype has more than one count but fewer than ten. The chain has TRBV2 and TRBJ2-1; D gene uncertain. The CDR3 covers 15 residues. Germline V gene sequence: CDR1 SNHLY, CDR2 FYNNEI. V was pared by 1 base and J by 5 bases, with 12 bases between. In DNA, the CDR3 is TGTGCCAGCAGTGAAGGACCGCTAGAAAACAATGAGCAGTTCTTC. It specifies CASSEGPLENNEQFF.

The sample holds many counts of this clonotype. The chain recombines TRBV12-3 or TRBV12-4 with TRBJ2-1; weak D call: TRBD1 (6 bases). The V end was cut by 4 bases, the J end by 7 bases, with 17 bases between. This CDR3 contains 15 residues. CDR3 loop: CASSSDRTIGNEQFF. CDR3 DNA: TGTGCCAGCAGTTCTGACAGGACCATTGGGAATGAGCAGTTCTTC.

This chain uses TRBV4-2 with TRBJ2-3; D remains ambiguous. V dropped 4 bases and J dropped 8 bases, with 13 bases sitting between them. The CDR3 sequence is 13 residues long. Germline CDR1 and CDR2: LGHNA and YNFKEQ. CDR3 sequence reads: CASSPDSGPTQYF. DNA for the CDR3: TGTGCCAGCAGCCCTGACTCGGGCCCTACGCAGTATTTT.

This chain joins TRBV7-2 and TRBJ2-2; D tentatively reads TRBD1 or TRBD2 (6 bases each). Per germline, CDR1 SGHTA and CDR2 FQGNSA. The CDR3 totals 17 residues. Deletions cut 2 bases from V and 5 bases from J, with 18 bases between. The CDR3 region is CASSLTIGGAETGELFF. CDR3 bases: TGTGCCAGCAGCTTAACAATCGGGGGCGCTGAAACCGGGGAGCTGTTTTTT.

The sample holds many counts of this clonotype. This rearrangement joins TRBV6-1 to TRBJ2-5, with 8 positions matching TRBD2. J was trimmed by 7 bases and V by 3 bases; bases with no gene match: 10. This CDR3 region has 15 residues. CDR1 is MNHNS, CDR2 SASEGT, per germline. The CDR3 sequence: CASSEFTSGPGTQYF. The CDR3 region has the DNA TGTGCCAGCAGTGAGTTCACTAGCGGACCGGGGACCCAGTACTTC.

This chain connects TRBV7-3 to TRBJ1-1; no clear D. Germline CDR1 SGHTA, CDR2 FQGTGA. This CDR3 has 13 amino acids. V was trimmed by 8 bases and J by 1 base, leaving 11 bases between them. The CDR3 nucleotides are TGTGCCAGCCAAAGGACGAGGAACACTGAAGCTTTCTTT. Translated, it gives CASQRTRNTEAFF.

V and J are TRBV3-1 and TRBJ2-7; 7 nucleotides align to TRBD1. The CDR3 runs 15 residues. Germline V gene data show CDR1 as LGHDT and CDR2 as YNNKEL (reference sequence). V dropped 6 bases and J dropped 2; count of bases not matched to a gene: 10. Here the CDR3 reads CASSPTGGTAYEQYF. CDR3 DNA sequence: TGTGCCAGCAGTCCGACCGGTGGGACAGCCTACGAGCAGTACTTC.

Many counts were recorded for this clonotype. This chain connects TRBV6-1 to TRBJ2-2; D ambiguous. This CDR3 has 15 amino acids. Germline CDR1 reads MNHNS; CDR2 reads SASEGT. V lost 5 bases and J 10 bases, leaving 20 bases between the germline ends. In nucleotides, the CDR3 is TGTGCCAGCAGTCCGGTTAGGACCCTACCTGAGGAGCTGTTTTTT. Amino acid sequence: CASSPVRTLPEELFF.

This clonotype showed up many times. The chain combines TRBV15 with TRBJ1-2; no firm D call. Trimming left V 5 bases short and J 7 bases short, with 20 bases between. The CDR3 extends over 15 amino acids. Per germline, CDR1 LNHNV and CDR2 YYDKDF (reference sequence). The CDR3 nucleotides are TGTGCCACCAGCTTCTCTGGGGAGGGCTACTTTGGCTACACCTTC. Translating it yields CATSFSGEGYFGYTF.

This clonotype was seen at least ten times. The chain employs TRBV5-1 and TRBJ1-3; 8 bases fit TRBD1. The V and J ends lost 4 bases and 0 bases, in that order; junction bases with no gene match: 9. The CDR3 spans 17 residues. Germline values: CDR1 SGHRS, CDR2 YFSETQ. CDR3 nucleotide sequence: TGCGCCAGCAGCCCACGGACAGGGAAAGGCTCTGGAAACACCATATATTTT. Residues: CASSPRTGKGSGNTIYF.

The genes are TRBV5-1 and TRBJ1-4; weak D call: TRBD1 (6 bases). CDR3 size: 13 residues. Germline CDR1 reads SGHRS; CDR2 reads YFSETQ. Trimming removed 4 bases at V and 15 bases at J, with 19 bases between. In DNA form, the CDR3 reads TGCGCCAGCAGCCCAGGGGAGGGGATGGCGATGTTTTTT. Amino acids: CASSPGEGMAMFF.

This clonotype was counted at least ten times. The rearrangement links TRBV12-3 or TRBV12-4 to TRBJ1-2; D is possibly TRBD1 (5 bases). Trimming removed 2 bases at V and 7 bases at J, with 14 bases between. This CDR3 comprises 14 residues. The chain's CDR3 is CASSLTGQGSGYTF. The CDR3 nucleotides are TGTGCCAGCAGTTTAACAGGACAAGGAAGTGGCTACACCTTC.

This clonotype was recorded at least ten times. The chain is built from TRBV7-9 and TRBJ2-3, with 7 positions matching TRBD2. There are 15 residues in the CDR3. Germline assignment: CDR1 SEHNR and CDR2 FQNEAQ (reference sequence). The junction had 6 bases not matched to a gene; V was cut back by 3 bases and J by 3 bases. The CDR3 loop is CASSFGLAVTDTQYF. The CDR3 region has the DNA TGTGCCAGCAGCTTTGGCCTAGCGGTTACAGATACGCAGTATTTT.

The rearrangement uses TRBV5-4 and TRBJ2-2; tentatively, D is TRBD2 (5 bases). In germline, CDR1 is SGHNT, CDR2 YYREEE (reference sequence). V lost 2 bases and J 0 bases, leaving 8 bases between the germline ends. The CDR3 contains 15 residues. CDR3 bases: TGTGCCAGCAGCTTCGGGATGTCGAACACCGGGGAGCTGTTTTTT. Translated: CASSFGMSNTGELFF.

On this clonotype: A single base separates this from a much larger clone, so it may be a read error. The genes are TRBV28 and TRBJ1-4, with D tentatively TRBD1 (5 bases). The CDR3 totals 16 residues. Germline-derived CDR1 and CDR2 are MDHEN and SYDVKM. Trimming took 6 bases from V and 12 from J, leaving 26 bases between them. In nucleotides, the CDR3 is TGTGCCAGCAGCCCGGGGGGGAGGCAGGGTGAAGAAGAACTGTTTTTT. Translating gives CASSPGGRQGEEELFF. Based on the CDR3 plus reference TRBV28 and TRBJ1-4, the full variable domain is DVKVTQSSRYLVKRTGEKVFLECVQDMDHENMFWYRQDPGLGLRLIYFSYDVKMKEKGDIPEGYSVSREKKERFSLILESASTNQTSMYLCASSPGGRQGEEELFFGSGTQLSVL.

The J gene is TRBJ2-2, the V gene TRBV7-2; 7 nucleotides align to TRBD2. V dropped 1 base and J dropped 8; count of bases not matched to a gene: 10. Germline V gene sequence: CDR1 SGHTA, CDR2 FQGNSA. The CDR3 contains 16 residues. The CDR3 protein is CASSLVAGSAPGELFF. CDR3 nucleotide sequence: TGTGCCAGCAGCTTAGTAGCGGGTTCCGCCCCGGGGGAGCTGTTTTTT.

Only a few counts were recorded for this clonotype. The genes are TRBV9 and TRBJ2-3; TRBD2 aligns across 8 bases. J lost 4 bases, V lost 3 bases, and 13 bases had no gene match. This CDR3 contains 17 residues. CDR1 is SGDLS, CDR2 YYNGEE, per germline. CDR3 protein: CASSASSGTSIPDTQYF. For the CDR3, the DNA is TGTGCCAGCAGCGCCTCTTCCGGGACTAGTATACCAGATACGCAGTATTTT.

This clonotype occurred many times. The rearrangement links TRBV19 to TRBJ2-2; D is tentatively TRBD1 or TRBD2 (5 bases each). V was pared by 6 bases and J by 6 bases, with 14 bases between. Germline V lookup: CDR1 LNHDA, CDR2 SQIVND (reference sequence). This CDR3 has 14 residues. As DNA, the CDR3 is TGTGCCAGTAGGAGGCGAGGGACGGCCGGGGAGCTGTTTTTT. Its protein is CASRRRGTAGELFF.

The J gene is TRBJ1-5, the V gene TRBV19; 9 bases line up with TRBD1. The CDR3 totals 17 residues. With V trimmed by 10 bases and J by 0 bases, 13 bases remained unmatched. CDR1 and CDR2 (germline): LNHDA, SQIVND (reference sequence). The DNA for the CDR3 is TGTGCCACCCCGGAGGGGACAGGGCCTTATAGCAATCAGCCCCAGCATTTT. Protein product: CATPEGTGPYSNQPQHF.

As regards this clonotype: This may be a read error, as it is one base from a much larger clone. The chain joins TRBV7-9 to TRBJ2-5; D may match TRBD1 or TRBD2 (6 bases each). CDR3 length equals 14 residues. Trimming stripped 5 bases from V and 5 bases from J, with 15 bases between. Germline CDR1 reads SEHNR; CDR2 reads FQNEAQ (reference sequence). CDR3 in DNA: TGTGCCAGCAGCAAAGGCCAGGGGAGGGAGACCCAGTACTTC. This encodes CASSKGQGRETQYF.

This clonotype appeared a few times. The chain has TRBV5-4 and TRBJ2-1; D possibly corresponds to TRBD1 (6 bases). The germline gives CDR1 SGHNT, CDR2 YYREEE (reference sequence). CDR3 size: 16 residues. Trimming removed 0 bases from V and 4 bases from J, with 14 bases in between. CDR3 residues: CASSLVGGLSYNEQFF. The CDR3, as DNA: TGTGCCAGCAGCTTGGTAGGGGGATTGAGTTACAATGAGCAGTTCTTC.